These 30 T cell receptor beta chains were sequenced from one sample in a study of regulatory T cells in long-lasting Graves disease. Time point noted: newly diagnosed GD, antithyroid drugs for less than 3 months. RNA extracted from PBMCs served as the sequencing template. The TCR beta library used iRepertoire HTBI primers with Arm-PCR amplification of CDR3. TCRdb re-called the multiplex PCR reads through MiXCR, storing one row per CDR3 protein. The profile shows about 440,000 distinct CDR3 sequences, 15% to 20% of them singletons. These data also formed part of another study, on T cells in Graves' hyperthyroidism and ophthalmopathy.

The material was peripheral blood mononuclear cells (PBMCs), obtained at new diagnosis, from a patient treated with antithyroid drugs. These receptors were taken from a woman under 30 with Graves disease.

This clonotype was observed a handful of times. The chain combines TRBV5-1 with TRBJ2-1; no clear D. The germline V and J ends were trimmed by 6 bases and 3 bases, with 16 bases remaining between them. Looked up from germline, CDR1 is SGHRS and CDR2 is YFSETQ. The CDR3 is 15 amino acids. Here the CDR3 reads CASTPDSPGYNEQFF. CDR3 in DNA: TGCGCCAGCACCCCTGACTCCCCGGGCTACAATGAGCAGTTCTTC.

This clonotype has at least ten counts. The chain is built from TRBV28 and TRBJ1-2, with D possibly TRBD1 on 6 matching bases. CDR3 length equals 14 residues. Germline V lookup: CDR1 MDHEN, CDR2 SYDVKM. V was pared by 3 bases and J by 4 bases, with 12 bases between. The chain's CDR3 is CASSFRTELYGYTF. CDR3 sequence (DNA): TGTGCCAGCAGTTTTAGGACAGAACTCTATGGCTACACCTTC.

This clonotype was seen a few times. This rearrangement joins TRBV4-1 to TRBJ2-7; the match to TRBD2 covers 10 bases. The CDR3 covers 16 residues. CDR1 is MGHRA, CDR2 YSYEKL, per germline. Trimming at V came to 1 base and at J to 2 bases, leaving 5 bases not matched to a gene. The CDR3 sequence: CASSQAPGTSAYEQYF. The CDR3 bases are TGCGCCAGCAGCCAAGCGCCTGGGACTAGCGCCTACGAGCAGTACTTC.

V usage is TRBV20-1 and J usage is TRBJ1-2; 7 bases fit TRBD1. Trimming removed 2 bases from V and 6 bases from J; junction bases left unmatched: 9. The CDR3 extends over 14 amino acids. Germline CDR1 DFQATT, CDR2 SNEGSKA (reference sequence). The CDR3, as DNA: TGCAGTGCTAGACGCCCCGACAGGGAACATGGCTACACCTTC. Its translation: CSARRPDREHGYTF.

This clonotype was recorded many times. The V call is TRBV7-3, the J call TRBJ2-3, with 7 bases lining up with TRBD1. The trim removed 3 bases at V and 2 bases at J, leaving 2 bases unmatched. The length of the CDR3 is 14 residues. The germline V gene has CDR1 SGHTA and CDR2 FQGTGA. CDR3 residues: CASSFGQATDTQYF. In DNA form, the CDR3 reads TGTGCCAGCAGCTTTGGACAGGCCACAGATACGCAGTATTTT.

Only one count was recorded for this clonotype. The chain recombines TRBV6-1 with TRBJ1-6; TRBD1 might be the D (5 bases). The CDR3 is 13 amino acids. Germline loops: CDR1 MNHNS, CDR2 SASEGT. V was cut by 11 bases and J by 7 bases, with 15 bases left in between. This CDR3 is CAVSTVSNSPLHF. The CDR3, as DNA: TGTGCCGTGTCGACAGTTAGCAATTCACCCCTCCACTTT.

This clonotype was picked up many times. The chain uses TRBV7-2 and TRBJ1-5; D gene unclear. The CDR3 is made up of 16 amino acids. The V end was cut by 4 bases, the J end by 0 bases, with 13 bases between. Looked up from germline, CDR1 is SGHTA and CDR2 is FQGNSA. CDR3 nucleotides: TGTGCCAGCAGCTCCCAAACACCCTATAGCAATCAGCCCCAGCATTTT. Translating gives CASSSQTPYSNQPQHF.

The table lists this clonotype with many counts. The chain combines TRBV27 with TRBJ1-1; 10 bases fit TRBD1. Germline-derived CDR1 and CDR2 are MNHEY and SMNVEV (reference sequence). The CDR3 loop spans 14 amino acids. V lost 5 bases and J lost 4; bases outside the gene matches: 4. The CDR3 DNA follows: TGTGCCAGCAGTAGACAGGGGGCGGGCACTGAAGCTTTCTTT. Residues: CASSRQGAGTEAFF.

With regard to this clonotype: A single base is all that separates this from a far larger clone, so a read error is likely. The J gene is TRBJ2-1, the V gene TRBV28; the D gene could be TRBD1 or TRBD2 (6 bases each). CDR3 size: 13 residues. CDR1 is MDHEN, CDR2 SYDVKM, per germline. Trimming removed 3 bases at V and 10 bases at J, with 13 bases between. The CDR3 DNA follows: TGTGCCAGCAGTTTTTCGGGGGCGCGGGAGCAGTTCTTC. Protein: CASSFSGAREQFF.

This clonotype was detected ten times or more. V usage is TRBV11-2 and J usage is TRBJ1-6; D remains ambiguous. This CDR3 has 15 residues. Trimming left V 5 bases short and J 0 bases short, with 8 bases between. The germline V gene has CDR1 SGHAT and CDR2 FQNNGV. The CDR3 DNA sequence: TGTGCCAGCAGCCTTATGGGCTCCTATAATTCACCCCTCCACTTT. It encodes CASSLMGSYNSPLHF.

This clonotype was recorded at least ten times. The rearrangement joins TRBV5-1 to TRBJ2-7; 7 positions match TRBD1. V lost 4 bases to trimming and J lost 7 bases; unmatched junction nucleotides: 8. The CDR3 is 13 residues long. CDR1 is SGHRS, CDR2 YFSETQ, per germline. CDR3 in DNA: TGCGCCAGCAGCAACTGGACAGGTAGGGAGCAGTACTTC. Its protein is CASSNWTGREQYF. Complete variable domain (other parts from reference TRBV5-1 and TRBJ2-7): KAGVTQTPRYLIKTRGQQVTLSCSPISGHRSVSWYQQTPGQGLQFLFEYFSETQRNKGNFPGRFSGRQFSNSRSEMNVSTLELGDSALYLCASSNWTGREQYFGPGTRLTVT.

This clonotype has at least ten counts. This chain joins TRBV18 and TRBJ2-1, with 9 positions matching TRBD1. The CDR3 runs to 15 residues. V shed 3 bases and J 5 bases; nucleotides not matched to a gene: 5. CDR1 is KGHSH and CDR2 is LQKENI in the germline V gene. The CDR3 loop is CASSPPGQGNNEQFF. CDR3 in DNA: TGTGCCAGCTCACCGCCGGGACAGGGTAACAATGAGCAGTTCTTC.

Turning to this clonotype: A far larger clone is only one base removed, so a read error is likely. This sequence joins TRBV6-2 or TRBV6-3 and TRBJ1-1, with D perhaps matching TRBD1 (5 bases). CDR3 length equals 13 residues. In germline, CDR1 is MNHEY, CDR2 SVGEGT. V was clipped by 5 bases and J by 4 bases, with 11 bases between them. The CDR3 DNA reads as TGTGCCAGCAGTCATGGAGGGGTCACTGAAGCTTTCTTT. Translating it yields CASSHGGVTEAFF.

The CDR3 loop is CATSRDGGPQGGKLFF. CDR3 sequence (DNA): TGTGCCACCAGCAGAGATGGGGGGCCTCAAGGGGGAAAACTGTTTTTT. The chain recombines TRBV15 with TRBJ1-4, with D perhaps TRBD1 (6 bases). Germline V lookup: CDR1 LNHNV, CDR2 YYDKDF (reference sequence). Trimming stripped 0 bases from V and 10 bases from J, with 18 bases between. This CDR3 comprises 16 residues.

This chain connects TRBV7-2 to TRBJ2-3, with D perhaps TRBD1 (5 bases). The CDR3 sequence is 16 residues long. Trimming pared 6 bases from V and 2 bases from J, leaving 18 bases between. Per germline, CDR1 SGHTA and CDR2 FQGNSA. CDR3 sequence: CASSTVGRLYTDTQYF. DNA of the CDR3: TGTGCCAGCAGTACGGTGGGGCGGCTCTACACAGATACGCAGTATTTT.

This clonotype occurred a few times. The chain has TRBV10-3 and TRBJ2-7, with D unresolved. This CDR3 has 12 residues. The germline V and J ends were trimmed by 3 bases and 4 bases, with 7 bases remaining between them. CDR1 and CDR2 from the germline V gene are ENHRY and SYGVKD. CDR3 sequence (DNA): TGTGCCATCAGTGATTCTAGTTACGAGCAGTACTTC. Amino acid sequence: CAISDSSYEQYF.

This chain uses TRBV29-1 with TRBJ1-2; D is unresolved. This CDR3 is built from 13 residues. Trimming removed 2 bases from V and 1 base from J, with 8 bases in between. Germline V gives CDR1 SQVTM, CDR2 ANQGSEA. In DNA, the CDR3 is TGCAGCGTTGAAACGCAGGATAACTATGGCTACACCTTC. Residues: CSVETQDNYGYTF.

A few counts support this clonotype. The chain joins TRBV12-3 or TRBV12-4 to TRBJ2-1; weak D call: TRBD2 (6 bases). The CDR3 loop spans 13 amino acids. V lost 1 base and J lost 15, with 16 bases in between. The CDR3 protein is CASSLDNLAQPFF. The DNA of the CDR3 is TGTGCCAGCAGTTTAGACAACCTAGCGCAGCCGTTCTTC.

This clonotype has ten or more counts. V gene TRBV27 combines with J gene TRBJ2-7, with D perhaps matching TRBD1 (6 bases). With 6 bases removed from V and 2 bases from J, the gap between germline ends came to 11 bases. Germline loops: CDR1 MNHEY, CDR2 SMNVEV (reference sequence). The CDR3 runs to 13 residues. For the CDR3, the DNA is TGTGCCAGCAGCTCGAGGACAGCCTACGAGCAGTACTTC. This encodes CASSSRTAYEQYF.

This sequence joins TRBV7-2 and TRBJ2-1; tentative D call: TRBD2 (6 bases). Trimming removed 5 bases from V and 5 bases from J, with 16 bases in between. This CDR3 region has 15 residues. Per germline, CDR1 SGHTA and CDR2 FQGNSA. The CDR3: CASSQPGGTNNEQFF. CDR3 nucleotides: TGTGCCAGCAGCCAACCCGGGGGTACCAACAATGAGCAGTTCTTC. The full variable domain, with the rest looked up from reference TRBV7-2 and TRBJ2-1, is GAGVSQSPSNKVTEKGKDVELRCDPISGHTALYWYRQSLGQGLEFLIYFQGNSAPDKSGLPSDRFSAERTGGSVSTLTIQRTQQEDSAVYLCASSQPGGTNNEQFFGPGTRLTVL.

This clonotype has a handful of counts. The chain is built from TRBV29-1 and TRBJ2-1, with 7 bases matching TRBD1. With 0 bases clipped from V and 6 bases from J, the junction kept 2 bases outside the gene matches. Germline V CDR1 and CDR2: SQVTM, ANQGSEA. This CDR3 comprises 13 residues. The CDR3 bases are TGCAGCGTTGAAGAAACAGGGGTCAATGAGCAGTTCTTC. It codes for CSVEETGVNEQFF.

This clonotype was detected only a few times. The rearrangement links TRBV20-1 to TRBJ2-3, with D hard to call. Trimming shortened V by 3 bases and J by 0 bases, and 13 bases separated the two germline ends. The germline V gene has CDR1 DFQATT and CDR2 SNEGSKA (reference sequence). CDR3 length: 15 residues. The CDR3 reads CSASRAFLSTDTQYF. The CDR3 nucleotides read TGCAGTGCTAGTCGGGCGTTTTTGAGCACAGATACGCAGTATTTT.

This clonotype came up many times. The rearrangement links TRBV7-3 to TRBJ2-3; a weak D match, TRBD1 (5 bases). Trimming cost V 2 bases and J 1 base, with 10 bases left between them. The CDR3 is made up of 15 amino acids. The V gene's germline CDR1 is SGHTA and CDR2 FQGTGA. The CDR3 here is CASSLGLGRTDTQYF. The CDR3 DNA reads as TGTGCCAGCAGCTTAGGATTGGGGCGCACAGATACGCAGTATTTT.

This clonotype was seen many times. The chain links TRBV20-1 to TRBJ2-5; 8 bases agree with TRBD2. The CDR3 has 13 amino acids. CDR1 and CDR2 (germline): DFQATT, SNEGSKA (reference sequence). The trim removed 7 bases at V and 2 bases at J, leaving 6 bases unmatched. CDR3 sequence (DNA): TGCAGTGTTGACACTAGCGGACAAGAGACCCAGTACTTC. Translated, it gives CSVDTSGQETQYF.

The chain's CDR3 is CASSLPGTSGAYNEQFF. CDR3 nucleotide sequence: TGTGCCAGCAGCTTACCCGGGACTAGCGGGGCTTACAATGAGCAGTTCTTC. The chain is built from TRBV7-2 and TRBJ2-1; 13 bases fit TRBD2. Germline V gives CDR1 SGHTA, CDR2 FQGNSA. The CDR3 length is 17 residues. V dropped 2 bases and J dropped 4; count of bases not matched to a gene: 5. Full variable domain (outside the CDR3, taken from reference TRBV7-2 and TRBJ2-1): GAGVSQSPSNKVTEKGKDVELRCDPISGHTALYWYRQSLGQGLEFLIYFQGNSAPDKSGLPSDRFSAERTGGSVSTLTIQRTQQEDSAVYLCASSLPGTSGAYNEQFFGPGTRLTVL.

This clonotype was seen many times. CDR3 in DNA: TGTGCCAGCAGACCCGACTCTGGCAATCAGCCCCAGCATTTT. Its protein is CASRPDSGNQPQHF. V usage is TRBV2 and J usage is TRBJ1-5; D is unresolved. CDR1 and CDR2 (germline): SNHLY, FYNNEI. This CDR3 spans 14 amino acids. Trimming took off 6 bases at V and 2 bases at J, with 11 bases between the two ends.

CDR3 sequence (DNA): TGTGCCAGCAGCGGGGGACAGGGATATTATGAGCAGTTCTTC. Its translation: CASSGGQGYYEQFF. The chain carries TRBV5-8 and TRBJ2-1, with 9 bases identical to TRBD1. V gave up 4 bases and J gave up 8 bases; unmatched junction bases: 7. The CDR3 sequence is 14 residues long. Germline V lookup: CDR1 SGHTS, CDR2 YDEGEE. Full variable domain (remainder filled in from reference TRBV5-8 and TRBJ2-1): EAGVTQSPTHLIKTRGQQATLRCSPISGHTSVYWYQQALGLGLQFLLWYDEGEERNRGNFPPRFSGRQFPNYSSELNVNALELEDSALYLCASSGGQGYYEQFFGPGTRLTVL.

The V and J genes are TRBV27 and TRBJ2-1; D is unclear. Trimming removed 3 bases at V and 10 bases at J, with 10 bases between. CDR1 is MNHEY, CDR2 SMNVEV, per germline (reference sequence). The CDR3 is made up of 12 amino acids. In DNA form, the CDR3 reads TGTGCCAGCAGTTTTCTAGGAAGAGAGCAGTTCTTC. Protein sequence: CASSFLGREQFF.

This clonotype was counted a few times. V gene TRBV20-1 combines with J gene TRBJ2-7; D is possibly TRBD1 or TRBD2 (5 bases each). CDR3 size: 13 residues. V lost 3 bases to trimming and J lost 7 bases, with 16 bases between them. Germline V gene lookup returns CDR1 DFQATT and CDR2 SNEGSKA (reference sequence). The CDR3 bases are TGCAGTGCTAGCGAGGGACCACCGGGGGAGCAGTACTTC. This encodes CSASEGPPGEQYF.

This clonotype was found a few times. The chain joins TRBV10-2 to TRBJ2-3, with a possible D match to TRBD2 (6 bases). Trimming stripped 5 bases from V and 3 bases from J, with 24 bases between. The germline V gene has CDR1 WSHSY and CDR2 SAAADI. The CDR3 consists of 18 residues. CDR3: CASSSTGRKGLITDTQYF. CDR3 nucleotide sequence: TGCGCCAGCAGTAGTACTGGGAGGAAGGGGTTAATAACAGATACGCAGTATTTT.